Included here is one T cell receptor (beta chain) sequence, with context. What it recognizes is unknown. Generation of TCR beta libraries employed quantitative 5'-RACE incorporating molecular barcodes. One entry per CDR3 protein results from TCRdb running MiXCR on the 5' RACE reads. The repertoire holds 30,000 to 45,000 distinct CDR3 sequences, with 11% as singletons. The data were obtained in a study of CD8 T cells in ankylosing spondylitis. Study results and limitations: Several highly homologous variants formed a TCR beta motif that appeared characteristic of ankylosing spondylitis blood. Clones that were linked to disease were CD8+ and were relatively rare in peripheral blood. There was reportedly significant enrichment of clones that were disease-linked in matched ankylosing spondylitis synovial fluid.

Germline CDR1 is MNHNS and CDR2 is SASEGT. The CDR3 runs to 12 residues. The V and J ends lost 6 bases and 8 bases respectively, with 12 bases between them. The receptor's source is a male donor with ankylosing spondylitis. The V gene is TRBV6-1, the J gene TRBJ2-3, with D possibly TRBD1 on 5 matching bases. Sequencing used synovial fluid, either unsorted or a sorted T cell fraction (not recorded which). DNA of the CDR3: TGTGCCAGCAGGGACATCGCTGGTACGCAGTATTTT. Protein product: CASRDIAGTQYF.